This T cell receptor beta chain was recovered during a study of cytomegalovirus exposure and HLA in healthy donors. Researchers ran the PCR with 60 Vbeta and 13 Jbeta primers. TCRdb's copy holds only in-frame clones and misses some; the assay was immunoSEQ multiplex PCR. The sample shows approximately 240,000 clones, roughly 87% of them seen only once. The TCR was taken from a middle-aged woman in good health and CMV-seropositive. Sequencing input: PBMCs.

Here the CDR3 reads CASSVYMDRERDYGYTF. The CDR3 DNA sequence: TGTGCCAGCAGTGTCTATATGGACAGGGAAAGAGACTATGGCTACACCTTC. The chain carries TRBV2 and TRBJ1-2, with 8 positions matching TRBD1. CDR3 length equals 17 residues. Germline V gene sequence: CDR1 SNHLY, CDR2 FYNNEI. V trimming: 4 bases; J trimming: 3 bases; junction bases outside the gene matches: 13.